Presented here are 28 T cell receptor beta chains from one specimen sequenced in a study of PD-1 blockade in classical Hodgkin lymphoma. The time point was: newly diagnosed, previously untreated cHL patient sample. TCRdb's copy holds only in-frame clones and misses some; the assay was immunoSEQ multiplex PCR. This table has about 30,000 clones, more than 85% appearing once. Material for sequencing was peripheral blood mononuclear cells (PBMCs). These receptors came from a human donor with classical Hodgkin lymphoma.

The chain is built from TRBV4-3 and TRBJ2-5; D perhaps matches TRBD2 (5 bases). The V gene lost 2 bases and the J gene lost 2 bases, with 9 bases spanning the gap. Per germline, CDR1 LGHNA and CDR2 YSLEER. The CDR3 runs 14 residues. Here the CDR3 DNA reads TGCGCCAGCAGCCAACATCCGGGGCAAGAGACCCAGTACTTC. Its translation is CASSQHPGQETQYF.

This chain joins TRBV5-4 and TRBJ1-4, with D unclear. Germline V CDR1 and CDR2: SGHNT, YYREEE (reference sequence). CDR3 length equals 17 residues. The V gene lost 2 bases and the J gene lost 0 bases, with 14 bases spanning the gap. The CDR3 bases are TGTGCCAGCAGCTTTGGACCCTCTACTGCAACTAATGAAAAACTGTTTTTT. Its protein is CASSFGPSTATNEKLFF.

The V call is TRBV7-2, the J call TRBJ2-3; 7 bases map to TRBD2. The J segment lost 4 bases and the V segment lost 1 base, leaving 5 bases of the junction unmatched. Looked up from germline, CDR1 is SGHTA and CDR2 is FQGNSA. CDR3 size: 15 residues. As DNA, the CDR3 is TGTGCCAGCAGCTTAGTGGGAGGGTTGGCAGATACGCAGTATTTT. Protein sequence: CASSLVGGLADTQYF.

This clone has a single count. J is TRBJ2-7 and V is TRBV28; 8 positions match TRBD1. The CDR3 is made up of 15 amino acids. Germline CDR1 reads MDHEN; CDR2 reads SYDVKM. With V trimmed by 5 bases and J by 3 bases, 9 bases remained unmatched. The CDR3 nucleotides read TGTGCCAGCAGTGAACCGGGACAGGCGATCTACGAGCAGTACTTC. As protein: CASSEPGQAIYEQYF.

The genes are TRBV5-1 and TRBJ2-7; D not resolved. The V end was cut by 0 bases, the J end by 3 bases, with 13 bases between. CDR1 is SGHRS, CDR2 YFSETQ, per germline. This CDR3 is 15 amino acids long. The DNA for the CDR3 is TGCGCCAGCAGCTTGGCTTTAGGCGGCCTCTACGAGCAGTACTTC. This encodes CASSLALGGLYEQYF.

The J gene is TRBJ2-1, the V gene TRBV7-2, with D unresolved. Germline CDR1 SGHTA, CDR2 FQGNSA. Trimming pared 0 bases from V and 12 bases from J, leaving 15 bases between. The CDR3 sequence is 14 residues long. CDR3 sequence reads: CASSLATTEFRQFF. The CDR3 DNA sequence: TGTGCCAGCAGCTTAGCAACTACGGAGTTTCGGCAGTTCTTC.

The genes are TRBV28 and TRBJ1-3, with unresolved D. CDR3 length: 16 residues. CDR1 MDHEN and CDR2 SYDVKM come from the germline V gene. Trimming pared 5 bases from V and 0 bases from J, leaving 14 bases between. The CDR3 region has the DNA TGTGCCAGCAGTCCACTGAACCTCCGCTCTGGAAACACCATATATTTT. Its protein is CASSPLNLRSGNTIYF.

The J gene is TRBJ2-7, the V gene TRBV7-2; 8 positions match TRBD2. J was trimmed by 10 bases and V by 5 bases; bases with no gene match: 16. The CDR3 loop spans 15 amino acids. The germline gives CDR1 SGHTA, CDR2 FQGNSA. The CDR3: CASSSRSGLASQQYF. DNA for the CDR3: TGTGCCAGCAGCAGCCGGTCCGGACTAGCTTCCCAACAGTACTTC.

The chain carries TRBV5-1 and TRBJ2-7; the D gene is possibly TRBD2 (6 bases). The CDR3 is 13 residues long. Trimming took off 4 bases at V and 0 bases at J, with 8 bases between the two ends. Germline lookup yields CDR1 SGHRS and CDR2 YFSETQ. This chain's CDR3 is CASSGRFSYEQYF. CDR3 nucleotides: TGCGCCAGCAGCGGGAGGTTCTCCTACGAGCAGTACTTC.

The J gene is TRBJ1-4, the V gene TRBV6-1; D may be TRBD1 (5 bases). Between the trimmed V and J ends, which lost 2 bases and 0 bases, there was a span of 10 bases. Germline loops: CDR1 MNHNS, CDR2 SASEGT. This CDR3 has 16 amino acids. CDR3 in amino acids: CASSEPGHTTNEKLFF. The CDR3 DNA reads as TGTGCCAGCAGTGAACCAGGACACACAACTAATGAAAAACTGTTTTTT.

V gene TRBV2 combines with J gene TRBJ1-2; no firm D call. Trimming pared 6 bases from V and 8 bases from J, leaving 13 bases between. CDR3 length: 12 residues. In germline, CDR1 is SNHLY, CDR2 FYNNEI. CDR3 amino acids: CASRIETQGYTF. In nucleotides, the CDR3 is TGTGCCAGCAGAATTGAGACTCAGGGCTACACCTTC.

The chain couples TRBV6-6 to TRBJ2-1, with D possibly TRBD2 on 5 matching bases. Germline V gene data show CDR1 as MNHNY and CDR2 as SVGAGI (reference sequence). The ends were cut back, 6 bases at V and 0 bases at J, with 12 bases in the middle. The CDR3 loop spans 15 amino acids. CDR3 in amino acids: CASSKADSSYNEQFF. CDR3 sequence (DNA): TGTGCCAGCAGCAAAGCGGATAGCTCCTACAATGAGCAGTTCTTC.

Remarks on this clone: The junction does not match germline at one end; this may be a read error. The chain employs TRBV5-4 and TRBJ2-5; no clear D gene. The CDR3 length is 15 residues. Per the germline V gene, CDR1 is SGHNT and CDR2 is YYREEE (reference sequence). CDR3 nucleotide sequence: TGCGCCAGCAGCCCCCAGTCTGGTCCAGCATTGACCCAGTACTTC. Protein: CASSPQSGPALTQYF. Using reference TRBV5-4 and TRBJ2-5 for the parts outside the CDR3, the full variable domain is ETGVTQSPTHLIKTRGQQVTLRCSSQSGHNTVSWYQQALGQGPQFIFQYYREEENGRGNFPPRFSGLQFPNYSSELNVNALELDDSALYLCASSPQSGPALTQYFGPGTRLLVL.

This clone is a singleton in its sample. This chain connects TRBV6-4 to TRBJ1-3; D gene unclear. The V gene's germline CDR1 is MRHNA and CDR2 SNTAGT. The V gene lost 6 bases and the J gene lost 8 bases, with 20 bases spanning the gap. The CDR3 spans 15 residues. CDR3 residues: CASRPSETARDTIYF. In DNA, the CDR3 is TGTGCCAGCAGACCCTCGGAGACGGCCCGGGACACCATATATTTT.

The chain carries TRBV5-1 and TRBJ2-2; 10 bases fit TRBD2. V lost 1 base and J lost 2; bases outside the gene matches: 2. The CDR3 contains 16 residues. CDR1 and CDR2 (germline): SGHRS, YFSETQ. CDR3 loop: CASSLWTSGNTGELFF. The CDR3 DNA reads TGCGCCAGCAGCTTGTGGACTAGCGGTAACACCGGGGAGCTGTTTTTT.

This chain uses TRBV27 with TRBJ2-7; TRBD2 matches 7 bases. Germline V lookup: CDR1 MNHEY, CDR2 SMNVEV (reference sequence). The CDR3 has 14 residues. V trimming: 4 bases; J trimming: 5 bases; junction bases outside the gene matches: 8. The CDR3 region has the DNA TGTGCCAGCAGTTACGGGAGGCCAAATCACGAGCAGTACTTC. This sequence encodes CASSYGRPNHEQYF.

The count of this clone is one. The V and J genes are TRBV11-3 and TRBJ2-2, with D unclear. This CDR3 is built from 12 residues. The germline V gene has CDR1 SGHNT and CDR2 YENEEA. Trimming shortened V by 5 bases and J by 4 bases, and 5 bases separated the two germline ends. Written as DNA, the CDR3 is TGTGCCAGCAGCATCAGCACCGGGGAGCTGTTTTTT. Its protein product is CASSISTGELFF.

This clone showed up just once. The V call is TRBV4-1, the J call TRBJ2-3; no firm D call. V shed 1 base and J shed 0 bases, with 2 bases lying between them. Germline lookup yields CDR1 MGHRA and CDR2 YSYEKL. This CDR3 is built from 13 residues. CDR3 residues: CASSQVSTDTQYF. In nucleotides, the CDR3 is TGCGCCAGCAGCCAAGTGAGCACAGATACGCAGTATTTT.

CDR3 loop: CASSPIGGGELFF. Written as DNA, the CDR3 is TGTGCCAGCAGCCCTATTGGGGGCGGGGAGCTGTTTTTT. This chain uses TRBV7-3 with TRBJ2-2; perhaps D is TRBD1 or TRBD2 (5 bases each). Trimming shortened V by 5 bases and J by 7 bases, and 11 bases separated the two germline ends. The CDR3 is 13 residues long. Germline-derived CDR1 and CDR2 are SGHTA and FQGTGA.

The chain is built from TRBV5-4 and TRBJ2-7; TRBD2 agrees at 9 bases. This CDR3 has 15 residues. J lost 3 bases, V lost 3 bases, and 7 bases had no gene match. The germline gives CDR1 SGHNT, CDR2 YYREEE (reference sequence). The CDR3 loop reads CASSSTSGQFYEQYF. The CDR3 region has the DNA TGTGCCAGCAGCTCGACTAGCGGACAATTCTACGAGCAGTACTTC.

V and J are TRBV7-9 and TRBJ1-1; a possible D gene is TRBD1 (6 bases). The ends were cut back, 1 base at V and 5 bases at J, with 11 bases in the middle. The CDR3 totals 14 residues. The germline gives CDR1 SEHNR, CDR2 FQNEAQ (reference sequence). The CDR3 here is CASSLETGRTEAFF. The DNA of the CDR3 is TGTGCCAGCAGCTTAGAAACAGGGAGAACTGAAGCTTTCTTT.

V is TRBV4-3 and J is TRBJ2-2, with D perhaps matching TRBD1 (5 bases). This CDR3 contains 16 residues. V was trimmed by 2 bases and J by 0 bases, leaving 10 bases between them. Germline V lookup: CDR1 LGHNA, CDR2 YSLEER. CDR3: CASSQLAGPNTGELFF. DNA for the CDR3: TGCGCCAGCAGCCAACTCGCAGGGCCGAACACCGGGGAGCTGTTTTTT.

The J gene is TRBJ2-1, the V gene TRBV28; 7 bases are a match to TRBD1. After removal of 3 bases from V and 6 bases from J, the junction contained 11 bases not matched to a gene. This CDR3 spans 16 amino acids. CDR1 and CDR2 (germline): MDHEN, SYDVKM. This chain's CDR3 is CASSFNRGRAGNEQFF. The CDR3 DNA follows: TGTGCCAGCAGTTTCAACAGGGGAAGGGCTGGCAATGAGCAGTTCTTC.

The DNA of the CDR3 is TGTGCCAGCAGTTTATGGGACAGGGGGCCCACTGAAGCTTTCTTT. Translating it yields CASSLWDRGPTEAFF. The chain joins TRBV28 to TRBJ1-1; 11 bases map to TRBD1. The CDR3 totals 15 residues. The junction had 1 base not matched to a gene; V was cut back by 0 bases and J by 4 bases. Germline CDR1 and CDR2: MDHEN and SYDVKM.

The chain joins TRBV29-1 to TRBJ2-3; D is unclear. Trimming pared 4 bases from V and 0 bases from J, leaving 11 bases between. CDR1 is SQVTM and CDR2 is ANQGSEA in the germline V gene. This CDR3 contains 14 residues. The CDR3 is CSVGVAASTDTQYF. CDR3 sequence (DNA): TGCAGCGTTGGGGTAGCAGCTAGCACAGATACGCAGTATTTT.

V is TRBV29-1 and J is TRBJ1-1; 9 bases align to TRBD1. The ends lost 7 bases at V and 1 base at J; junction bases unmatched: 4. CDR1 is SQVTM and CDR2 is ANQGSEA in the germline V gene. CDR3 length equals 13 residues. The CDR3 region has the DNA TGCAGCGGTACGACAGGGGGGAACACTGAAGCTTTCTTT. It translates to CSGTTGGNTEAFF.

The V gene is TRBV18, the J gene TRBJ2-1; 12 bases map to TRBD2. This CDR3 region has 15 residues. Germline V gives CDR1 KGHSH, CDR2 LQKENI. J gave up 4 bases and V 6 bases, and 4 bases lay outside the gene matches. CDR3 region: CASSVGTSGYNEQFF. The CDR3 nucleotides read TGTGCCAGCTCGGTCGGGACTAGCGGGTACAATGAGCAGTTCTTC. Full variable domain (outside the CDR3, taken from reference TRBV18 and TRBJ2-1): NAGVMQNPRHLVRRRGQEARLRCSPMKGHSHVYWYRQLPEEGLKFMVYLQKENIIDESGMPKERFSAEFPKEGPSILRIQQVVRGDSAAYFCASSVGTSGYNEQFFGPGTRLTVL.

The rearrangement uses TRBV7-9 and TRBJ2-7; 7 bases fit TRBD1. With V trimmed by 6 bases and J by 5 bases, 7 bases remained unmatched. Germline V gives CDR1 SEHNR, CDR2 FQNEAQ (reference sequence). This CDR3 has 13 residues. The CDR3 sequence: CASSEGGLNEQYF. CDR3 coding DNA: TGTGCCAGCAGTGAAGGGGGCCTGAACGAGCAGTACTTC.